This TCR beta chain stems from a study of blood T cell repertoires in COVID-19. Study overall: The analysed material was cDNA or gDNA that came from T cells, B-cell-depleted T cells, or PBMCs.

Germline loops: CDR1 MNHEY, CDR2 SMNVEV (reference sequence). The CDR3 spans 13 residues. Germline trimming cut 7 bases from V and 4 bases from J; bases unmatched to any gene: 7. In the authors' workflow: Reference gene primers were amplified, and this amplification served to estimate nucleated cell counts. The protocol was immunoSEQ multiplex PCR, while the TCRdb copy is restricted to in-frame clones and leaves out a portion. That table supplies the V and J calls and clone size; D and trimming were determined from the DNA. The table records about 210,000 clones, around 88% of them present only once.

The clonotype originates from a man aged 45-65 years with active or convalescent COVID-19. The chain links TRBV27 to TRBJ2-7; 7 bases fit TRBD1. Sequenced material: peripheral blood. CDR3 sequence: CASKRQGPYEQYF. In nucleotides, the CDR3 is TGTGCCAGCAAAAGACAGGGCCCTTACGAGCAGTACTTC.